The source of this TCR beta chain is a study of T cell responses to AZD1222 COVID-19 vaccine. Whole-study findings and limits: Breadth and depth of Spike-specific TCRs rose after two AZD1222 doses.

Method: immunoSEQ multiplex PCR; TCRdb's copy keeps in-frame clones and lacks some. Found here are some 180,000 clones, almost 90% of them singletons; the top ten hold more than 0.4%. J was trimmed by 6 bases and V by 4 bases; bases with no gene match: 4. CDR3 length: 14 residues. Per the germline V gene, CDR1 is SGHDT and CDR2 is YYEEEE. Details on this clone: The antigen is undetermined.

Specimen: peripheral blood, collected on day 0 of AZD1222 vaccination. The gene calls are TRBV5-6 and TRBJ1-5, with TRBD1 identical over 10 bases. The clonotype was recovered from an adult in good health. Here the CDR3 DNA reads TGTGCCAGCAGCGGGGACAGGGGAAGTCAGCCCCAGCATTTT. Its protein product is CASSGDRGSQPQHF.